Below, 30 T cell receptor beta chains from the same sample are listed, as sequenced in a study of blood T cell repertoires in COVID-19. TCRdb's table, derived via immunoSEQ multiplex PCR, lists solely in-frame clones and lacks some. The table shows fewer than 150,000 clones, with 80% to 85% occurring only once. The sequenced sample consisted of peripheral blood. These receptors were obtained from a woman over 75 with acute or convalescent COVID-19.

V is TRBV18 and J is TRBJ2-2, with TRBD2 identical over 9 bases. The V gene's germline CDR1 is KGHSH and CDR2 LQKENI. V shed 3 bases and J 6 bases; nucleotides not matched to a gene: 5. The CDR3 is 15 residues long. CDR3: CASSPGLAMAGELFF. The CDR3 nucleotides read TGTGCCAGCTCACCGGGACTAGCTATGGCCGGGGAGCTGTTTTTT.

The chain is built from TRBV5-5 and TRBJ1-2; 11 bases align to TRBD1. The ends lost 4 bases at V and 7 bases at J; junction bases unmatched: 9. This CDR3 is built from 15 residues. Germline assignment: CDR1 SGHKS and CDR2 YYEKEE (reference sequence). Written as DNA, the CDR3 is TGTGCCAGCAGCCAAAGCCGGGACAGGGGGTCTGGCTACACCTTC. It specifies CASSQSRDRGSGYTF.

DNA of the CDR3: TGTGCCAGCAGCTCCGGGACTAGCGTGCCCGGGGAGCTGTTTTTT. Its protein is CASSSGTSVPGELFF. The gene calls are TRBV5-5 and TRBJ2-2; 10 positions match TRBD2. Germline CDR1 and CDR2: SGHKS and YYEKEE (reference sequence). The V gene end was trimmed by 3 bases and the J gene end by 6 bases; junction bases not matched to a gene: 5. This CDR3 is built from 15 residues.

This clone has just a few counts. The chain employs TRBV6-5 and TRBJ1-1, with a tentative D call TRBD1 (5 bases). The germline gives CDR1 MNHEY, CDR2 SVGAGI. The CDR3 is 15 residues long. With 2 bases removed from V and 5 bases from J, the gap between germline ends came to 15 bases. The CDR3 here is CASSYGGNRITEAFF. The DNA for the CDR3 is TGTGCCAGCAGTTACGGTGGGAACAGGATAACTGAAGCTTTCTTT.

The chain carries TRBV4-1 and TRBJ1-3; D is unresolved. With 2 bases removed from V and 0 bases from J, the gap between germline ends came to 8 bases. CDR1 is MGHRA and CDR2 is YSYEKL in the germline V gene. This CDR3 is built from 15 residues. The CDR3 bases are TGCGCCAGCAGCCAACTAGGCCTCTCTGGAAACACCATATATTTT. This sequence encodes CASSQLGLSGNTIYF.

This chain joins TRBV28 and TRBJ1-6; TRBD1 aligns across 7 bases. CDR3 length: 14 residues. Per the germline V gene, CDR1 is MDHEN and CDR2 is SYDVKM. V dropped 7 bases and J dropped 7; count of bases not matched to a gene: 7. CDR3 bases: TGTGCCAGCATTCCCAGGGGGGCAAATTCACCCCTCCACTTT. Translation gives CASIPRGANSPLHF.

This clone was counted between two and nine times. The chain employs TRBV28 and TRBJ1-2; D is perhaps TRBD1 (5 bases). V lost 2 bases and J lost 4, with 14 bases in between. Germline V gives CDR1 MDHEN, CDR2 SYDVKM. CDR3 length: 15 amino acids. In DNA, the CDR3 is TGTGCCAGCAGTTTAGGGGGGGAGGGTGGCTATGGCTACACCTTC. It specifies CASSLGGEGGYGYTF.

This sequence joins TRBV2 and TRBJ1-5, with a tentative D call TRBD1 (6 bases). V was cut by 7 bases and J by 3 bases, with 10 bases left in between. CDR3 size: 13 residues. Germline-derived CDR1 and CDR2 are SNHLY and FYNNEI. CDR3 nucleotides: TGTGCCAGCACCCGACAGGTCAATCAGCCCCAGCATTTT. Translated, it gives CASTRQVNQPQHF. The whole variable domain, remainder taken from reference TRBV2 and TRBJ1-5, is EPEVTQTPSHQVTQMGQEVILRCVPISNHLYFYWYRQILGQKVEFLVSFYNNEISEKSEIFDDQFSVERPDGSNFTLKIRSTKLEDSAMYFCASTRQVNQPQHFGDGTRLSIL.

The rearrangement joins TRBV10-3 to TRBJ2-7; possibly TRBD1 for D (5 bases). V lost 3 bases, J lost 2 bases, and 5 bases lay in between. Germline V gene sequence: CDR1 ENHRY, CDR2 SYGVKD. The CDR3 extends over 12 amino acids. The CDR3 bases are TGTGCCATCAGTGACAGGGCCTACGAGCAGTACTTC. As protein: CAISDRAYEQYF.

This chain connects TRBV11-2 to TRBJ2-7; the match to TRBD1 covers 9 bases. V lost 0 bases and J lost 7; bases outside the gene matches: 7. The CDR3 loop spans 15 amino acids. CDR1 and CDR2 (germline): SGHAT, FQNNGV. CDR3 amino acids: CASSLEGQGFLEQYF. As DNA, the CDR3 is TGTGCCAGCAGCTTAGAGGGACAGGGCTTTTTGGAGCAGTACTTC.

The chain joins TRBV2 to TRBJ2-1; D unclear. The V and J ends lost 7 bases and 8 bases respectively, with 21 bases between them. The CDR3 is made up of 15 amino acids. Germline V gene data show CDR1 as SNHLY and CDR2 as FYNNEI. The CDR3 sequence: CASTEVRFVHDEQFF. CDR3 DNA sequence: TGTGCCAGCACCGAGGTTAGATTTGTTCACGATGAGCAGTTCTTC.

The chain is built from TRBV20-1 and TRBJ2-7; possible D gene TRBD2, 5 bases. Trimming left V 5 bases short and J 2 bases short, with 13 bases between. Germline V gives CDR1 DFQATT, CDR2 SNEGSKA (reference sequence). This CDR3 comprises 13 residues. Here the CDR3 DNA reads TGCAGTGCTGGTGCTAGCCGTACCTACGAGCAGTACTTC. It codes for CSAGASRTYEQYF.

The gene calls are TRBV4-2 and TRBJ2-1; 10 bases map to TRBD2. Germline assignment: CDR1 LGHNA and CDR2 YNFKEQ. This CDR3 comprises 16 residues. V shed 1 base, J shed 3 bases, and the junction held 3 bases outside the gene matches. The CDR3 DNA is TGTGCCAGCAGCCAAGTTAGCGGGGGGTACTACAATGAGCAGTTCTTC. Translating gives CASSQVSGGYYNEQFF.

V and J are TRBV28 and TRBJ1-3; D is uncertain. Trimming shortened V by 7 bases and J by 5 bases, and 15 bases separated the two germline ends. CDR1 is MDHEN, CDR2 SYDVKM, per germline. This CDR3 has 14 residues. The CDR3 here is CASIAGGQRNTIYF. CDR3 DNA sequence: TGTGCCAGCATTGCAGGTGGGCAGAGAAACACCATATATTTT.

The CDR3 loop is CASSSNRLRQFF. CDR3 in DNA: TGTGCCAGCAGCAGTAACAGGCTCCGGCAGTTCTTC. The chain has TRBV12-3 or TRBV12-4 and TRBJ2-1, with D maybe TRBD1 (5 bases). The CDR3 runs 12 residues. Trimming took 6 bases from V and 12 from J, leaving 15 bases between them.

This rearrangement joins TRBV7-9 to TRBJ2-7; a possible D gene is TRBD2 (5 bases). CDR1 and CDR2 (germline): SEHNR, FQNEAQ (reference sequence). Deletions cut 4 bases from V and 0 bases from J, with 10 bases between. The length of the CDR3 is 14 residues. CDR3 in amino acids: CASSSRGSSYEQYF. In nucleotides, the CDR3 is TGTGCCAGCAGCTCCCGTGGGAGCTCCTACGAGCAGTACTTC.

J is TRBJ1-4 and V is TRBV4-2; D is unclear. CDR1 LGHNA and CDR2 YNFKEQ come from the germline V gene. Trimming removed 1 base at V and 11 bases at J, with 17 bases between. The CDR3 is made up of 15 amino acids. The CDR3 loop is CASSQVDPAGRKLFF. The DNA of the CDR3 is TGTGCCAGCAGCCAAGTCGACCCAGCGGGTAGGAAACTGTTTTTT.

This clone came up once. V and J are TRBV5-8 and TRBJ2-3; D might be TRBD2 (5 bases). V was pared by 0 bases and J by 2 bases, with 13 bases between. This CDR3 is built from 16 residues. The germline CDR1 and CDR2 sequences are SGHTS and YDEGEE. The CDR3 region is CASSLGAEPSTDTQYF. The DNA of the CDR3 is TGTGCCAGCAGCTTGGGAGCGGAGCCCTCCACAGATACGCAGTATTTT.

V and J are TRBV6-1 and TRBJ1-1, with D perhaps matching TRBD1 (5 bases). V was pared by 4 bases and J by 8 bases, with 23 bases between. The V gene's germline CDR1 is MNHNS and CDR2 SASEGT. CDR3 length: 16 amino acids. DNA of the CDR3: TGTGCCAGCAGTGGACCCCCAGGGAAACCGTCGTCGGAAGCTTTCTTT. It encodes CASSGPPGKPSSEAFF.

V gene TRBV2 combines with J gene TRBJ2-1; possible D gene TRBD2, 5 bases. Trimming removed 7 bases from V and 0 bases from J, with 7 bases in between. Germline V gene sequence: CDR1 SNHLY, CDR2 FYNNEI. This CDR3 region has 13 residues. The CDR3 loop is CASKAGSYNEQFF. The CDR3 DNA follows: TGTGCCAGCAAGGCGGGCTCCTACAATGAGCAGTTCTTC.

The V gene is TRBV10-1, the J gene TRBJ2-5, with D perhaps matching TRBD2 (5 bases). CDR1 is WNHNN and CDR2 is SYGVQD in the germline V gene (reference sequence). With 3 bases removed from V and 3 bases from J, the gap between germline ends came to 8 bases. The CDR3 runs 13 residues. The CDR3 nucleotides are TGCGCCAGCAGTGACCCGGGGAAAGAGACCCAGTACTTC. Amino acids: CASSDPGKETQYF.

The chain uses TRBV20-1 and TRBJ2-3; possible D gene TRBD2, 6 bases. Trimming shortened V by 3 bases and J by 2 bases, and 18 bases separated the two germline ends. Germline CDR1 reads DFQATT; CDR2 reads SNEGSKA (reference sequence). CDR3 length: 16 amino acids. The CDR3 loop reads CSASLAAGPATDTQYF. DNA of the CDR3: TGCAGTGCTAGTCTTGCGGCGGGACCGGCCACAGATACGCAGTATTTT.

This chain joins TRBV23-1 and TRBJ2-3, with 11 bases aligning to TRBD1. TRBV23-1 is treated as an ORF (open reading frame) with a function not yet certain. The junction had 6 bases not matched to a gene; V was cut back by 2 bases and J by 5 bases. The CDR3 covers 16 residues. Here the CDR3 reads CASSQGTGGFIDTQYF. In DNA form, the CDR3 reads TGCGCCAGCAGTCAAGGGACAGGGGGTTTCATAGATACGCAGTATTTT.

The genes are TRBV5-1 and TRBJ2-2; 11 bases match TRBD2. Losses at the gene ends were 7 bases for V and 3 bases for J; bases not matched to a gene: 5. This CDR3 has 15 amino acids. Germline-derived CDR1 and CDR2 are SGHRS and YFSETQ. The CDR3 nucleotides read TGCGCCAGCTTTAGCGGGGGGGCCGACACCGGGGAGCTGTTTTTT. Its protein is CASFSGGADTGELFF.

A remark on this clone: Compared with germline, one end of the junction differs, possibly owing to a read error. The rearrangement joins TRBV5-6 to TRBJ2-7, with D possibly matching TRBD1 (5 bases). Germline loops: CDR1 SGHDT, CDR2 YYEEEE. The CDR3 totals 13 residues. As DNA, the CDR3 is TGTGCCAGCAGTCTCAGGGTCCTCTACGAGCAGTGCTTC. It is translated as CASSLRVLYEQCF.

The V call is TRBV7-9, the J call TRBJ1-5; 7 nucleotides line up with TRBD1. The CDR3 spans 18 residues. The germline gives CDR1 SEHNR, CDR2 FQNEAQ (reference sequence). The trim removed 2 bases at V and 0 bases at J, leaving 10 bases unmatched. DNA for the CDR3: TGTGCCAGCAGCTTATCTAAGGGCAGGGGGTATAGCAATCAGCCCCAGCATTTT. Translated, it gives CASSLSKGRGYSNQPQHF.

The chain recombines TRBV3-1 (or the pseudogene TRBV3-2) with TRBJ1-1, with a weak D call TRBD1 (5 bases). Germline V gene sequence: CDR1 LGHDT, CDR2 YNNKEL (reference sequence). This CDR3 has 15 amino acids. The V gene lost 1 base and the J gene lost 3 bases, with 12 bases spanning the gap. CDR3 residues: CASSQARALDTEAFF. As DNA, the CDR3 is TGTGCCAGCAGCCAAGCCAGGGCCTTGGACACTGAAGCTTTCTTT.

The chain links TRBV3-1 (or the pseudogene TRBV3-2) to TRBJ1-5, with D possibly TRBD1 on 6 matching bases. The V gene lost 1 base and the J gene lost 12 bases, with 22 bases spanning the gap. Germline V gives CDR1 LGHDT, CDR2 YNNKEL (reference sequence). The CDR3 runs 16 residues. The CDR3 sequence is CASSQVPFDRPRDQHF. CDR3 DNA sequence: TGTGCCAGCAGCCAAGTCCCCTTCGACAGGCCGCGAGACCAGCATTTT.

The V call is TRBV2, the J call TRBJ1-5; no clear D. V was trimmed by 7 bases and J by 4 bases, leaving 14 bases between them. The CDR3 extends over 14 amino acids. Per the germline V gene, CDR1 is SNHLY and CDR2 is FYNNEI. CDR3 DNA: TGTGCCAGCAACTCAGGACTCCGGAATCAGCCCCAGCATTTT. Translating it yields CASNSGLRNQPQHF.

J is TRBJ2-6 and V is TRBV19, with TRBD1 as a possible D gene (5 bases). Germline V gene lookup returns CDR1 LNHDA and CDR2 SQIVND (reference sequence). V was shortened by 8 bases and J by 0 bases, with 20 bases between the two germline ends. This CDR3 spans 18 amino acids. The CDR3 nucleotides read TGTGCCAGTTCCACTACTACAGGCTCCATCTCTGGGGCCAACGTCCTGACTTTC. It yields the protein CASSTTTGSISGANVLTF.